The T cell receptor (beta chain) under discussion was sequenced for a study of CD4 T cells in relation to SARS-CoV-2 and coronaviruses. Libraries were prepared by immunoSEQ multiplex PCR; TCRdb keeps only in-frame clonotypes and omits some of them. Of some 65,000 clones listed, 87% were seen once; the top ten hold 1.6%. V dropped 7 bases and J dropped 6 bases, with 13 bases sitting between them. Germline CDR1 reads MNHEY; CDR2 reads SVGAGI. CDR3 length equals 12 residues. The unexposed donors gave CD4+ T cells in about 2011-2018, prior to COVID-19. Sequenced: memory CD4+ T cells from PBMCs. The source is a human donor in good health. The chain joins TRBV6-5 to TRBJ2-7, with D possibly being TRBD2 (6 bases). This chain's CDR3 is CASTLRGGEQYF. In nucleotides, the CDR3 is TGTGCCAGCACATTGCGGGGCGGCGAGCAGTACTTC.